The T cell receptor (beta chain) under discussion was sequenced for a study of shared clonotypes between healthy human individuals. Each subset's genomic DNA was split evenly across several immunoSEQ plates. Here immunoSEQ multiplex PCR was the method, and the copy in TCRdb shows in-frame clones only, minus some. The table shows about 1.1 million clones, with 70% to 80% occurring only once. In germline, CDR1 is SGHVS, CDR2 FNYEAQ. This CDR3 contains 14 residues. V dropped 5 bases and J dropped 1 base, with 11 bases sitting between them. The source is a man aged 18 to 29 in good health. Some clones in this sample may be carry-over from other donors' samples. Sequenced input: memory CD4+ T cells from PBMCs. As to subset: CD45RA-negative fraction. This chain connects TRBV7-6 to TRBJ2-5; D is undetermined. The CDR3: CASSPSGLQETQYF. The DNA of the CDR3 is TGTGCCAGCAGCCCCTCGGGTCTCCAAGAGACCCAGTACTTC.